This passage covers 22 T cell receptor beta chains from one sample sequenced in a study of blood T cell repertoires in COVID-19 (dated by TCRdb to the early 2020s). The method was the immunoSEQ multiplex PCR assay. TCRdb carries this immuneACCESS record with in-frame sequences only. Its versions omit some clonotypes, under half of them owing to an unresolved V gene in the studies checked, with the rest unexplained. This sample comprises roughly 220,000 clones, almost 90% of them detected only once. The ten largest clones take up over 13% of the sample. The sample comprised PBMCs or T cells enriched from blood (not recorded which). The receptor source for this set is a man aged 25 to 45 who had been exposed to COVID-19.

A single count supports this clone. The rearrangement uses TRBV9 and TRBJ1-3; D is perhaps TRBD1 (6 bases). CDR1 SGDLS and CDR2 YYNGEE come from the germline V gene. V dropped 0 bases and J dropped 4 bases, with 8 bases sitting between them. The CDR3 has 14 amino acids. The CDR3 DNA reads TGTGCCAGCAGCGTAGCAGGGGAGGGAAACACCATATATTTT. It codes for CASSVAGEGNTIYF.

This chain joins TRBV18 and TRBJ1-2; 8 bases are shared with TRBD1. Germline V gene lookup returns CDR1 KGHSH and CDR2 LQKENI. CDR3 length equals 15 residues. V gave up 6 bases and J gave up 5 bases; unmatched junction bases: 11. DNA of the CDR3: TGTGCCAGCTCCGTTGAGCAGGGGGCCTCATATGGCTACACCTTC. It translates to CASSVEQGASYGYTF. Full variable domain (rest looked up from reference TRBV18 and TRBJ1-2): NAGVMQNPRHLVRRRGQEARLRCSPMKGHSHVYWYRQLPEEGLKFMVYLQKENIIDESGMPKERFSAEFPKEGPSILRIQQVVRGDSAAYFCASSVEQGASYGYTFGSGTRLTVV.

This rearrangement joins TRBV30 to TRBJ1-6; maybe TRBD1 (5 bases). The CDR3 runs 13 residues. The germline V and J ends were trimmed by 7 bases and 9 bases, with 16 bases remaining between them. The germline V gene encodes CDR1 GTSNPN and CDR2 SVGIG (reference sequence). This CDR3 is CASTGGESSPLHF. In DNA, the CDR3 is TGTGCCTCCACCGGGGGTGAGAGTTCACCCCTCCACTTT.

The chain recombines TRBV6-5 with TRBJ1-1; D gene ambiguous. The length of the CDR3 is 13 residues. CDR1 and CDR2 (germline): MNHEY, SVGAGI. The V gene lost 5 bases and the J gene lost 11 bases, with 18 bases spanning the gap. As DNA, the CDR3 is TGTGCCAGCAGTCTTTCCGGGAAGCTTGGGGCTTTCTTT. This encodes CASSLSGKLGAFF.

The chain recombines TRBV18 with TRBJ1-1; D gene ambiguous. Trimming pared 6 bases from V and 6 bases from J, leaving 11 bases between. The CDR3 is made up of 12 amino acids. Germline-derived CDR1 and CDR2 are KGHSH and LQKENI. The CDR3 region is CASSEQSAEAFF. As DNA, the CDR3 is TGTGCCAGCTCGGAACAGTCGGCTGAAGCTTTCTTT.

The table lists this clone with a count of one. This chain links TRBV9 with TRBJ2-2; D is possibly TRBD2 (6 bases). The germline CDR1 and CDR2 sequences are SGDLS and YYNGEE. The CDR3 is 17 residues long. With 2 bases removed from V and 2 bases from J, the gap between germline ends came to 16 bases. This CDR3 reads CASSVSSGTPNTGELFF. CDR3 nucleotides: TGTGCCAGCAGCGTTTCCTCCGGGACTCCTAACACCGGGGAGCTGTTTTTT.

The chain is built from TRBV29-1 and TRBJ2-7; tentative D call: TRBD1 (5 bases). Germline-derived CDR1 and CDR2 are SQVTM and ANQGSEA. The V and J ends lost 7 bases and 2 bases respectively, with 15 bases between them. There are 13 residues in the CDR3. The DNA for the CDR3 is TGCAGCGCGCGTCAGGGCTCAACCTACGAGCAGTACTTC. Its translation: CSARQGSTYEQYF.

The rearrangement links TRBV2 to TRBJ1-5, with 8 bases identical to TRBD1. The V and J ends lost 5 bases and 2 bases, in that order; junction bases with no gene match: 8. The CDR3 consists of 16 residues. Germline values: CDR1 SNHLY, CDR2 FYNNEI. The CDR3 nucleotides read TGTGCCAGCAGTCCAGGACAGGGCGGGGGCAATCAGCCCCAGCATTTT. Translation gives CASSPGQGGGNQPQHF.

This clone was counted between two and nine times. The chain employs TRBV6-2 or TRBV6-3 and TRBJ1-5; the D gene is possibly TRBD1 (5 bases). The CDR3 runs 14 residues. Germline V gene sequence: CDR1 MNHEY, CDR2 SVGEGT. V shed 2 bases and J shed 3 bases, with 8 bases lying between them. CDR3 sequence: CASSYKGPNQPQHF. The CDR3 region has the DNA TGTGCCAGCAGTTACAAGGGGCCCAATCAGCCCCAGCATTTT.

This chain links TRBV2 with TRBJ2-5, with D unclear. The germline gives CDR1 SNHLY, CDR2 FYNNEI. Trimming stripped 6 bases from V and 4 bases from J, with 9 bases between. The CDR3 sequence is 12 residues long. CDR3 nucleotides: TGTGCCAGCAGCCCTACGGGAGAGACCCAGTACTTC. It yields the protein CASSPTGETQYF.

The chain employs TRBV20-1 and TRBJ2-3; TRBD1 is a possible D gene (6 bases). The CDR3 consists of 11 residues. V lost 8 bases and J lost 3, with 9 bases in between. CDR1 and CDR2 (germline): DFQATT, SNEGSKA (reference sequence). CDR3 sequence: CSLGQTDTQYF. CDR3 DNA sequence: TGCAGTCTCGGACAGACAGATACGCAGTATTTT.

This chain links TRBV5-1 with TRBJ2-4; D not resolved. The CDR3 consists of 13 residues. Germline loops: CDR1 SGHRS, CDR2 YFSETQ. V lost 5 bases, J lost 4 bases, and 10 bases lay in between. CDR3 sequence: CASSPEAKNIQYF. As DNA, the CDR3 is TGCGCCAGCAGTCCCGAGGCAAAAAACATTCAGTACTTC.

This clone showed up just a few times. This chain links TRBV30 with TRBJ1-6; TRBD1 is a possible D gene (6 bases). The CDR3 covers 14 residues. Germline CDR1 GTSNPN, CDR2 SVGIG (reference sequence). The ends were cut back, 4 bases at V and 8 bases at J, with 15 bases in the middle. CDR3 nucleotide sequence: TGTGCCTGGAAGGGGGACATCCGTTATTCACCCCTCCACTTT. As protein: CAWKGDIRYSPLHF. The variable domain in full, completed from reference TRBV30 and TRBJ1-6, reads SQTIHQWPATLVQPVGSPLSLECTVEGTSNPNLYWYRQAAGRGLQLLFYSVGIGQISSEVPQNLSASRPQDRQFILSSKKLLLSDSGFYLCAWKGDIRYSPLHFGNGTRLTVT.

The chain combines TRBV6-5 with TRBJ2-3; 8 bases align to TRBD2. In germline, CDR1 is MNHEY, CDR2 SVGAGI. Losses at the gene ends were 2 bases for V and 3 bases for J; bases not matched to a gene: 7. This CDR3 is built from 16 residues. CDR3 amino acids: CASSYEGGGFTDTQYF. The CDR3 nucleotides are TGTGCCAGCAGTTACGAGGGCGGGGGGTTTACAGATACGCAGTATTTT.

This clone was counted a few times. The chain uses TRBV3-1 (or the pseudogene TRBV3-2) and TRBJ2-7; TRBD1 is a possible D gene (6 bases). The CDR3 runs 14 residues. Deletions cut 2 bases from V and 5 bases from J, with 13 bases between. Germline CDR1 LGHDT, CDR2 YNNKEL (reference sequence). CDR3 coding DNA: TGTGCCAGCAGCCAATTCCAGGGGCTGAACGAGCAGTACTTC. It translates to CASSQFQGLNEQYF.

The chain joins TRBV19 to TRBJ2-2, with D perhaps TRBD1 (6 bases). The V gene lost 7 bases and the J gene lost 3 bases, with 12 bases spanning the gap. Per the germline V gene, CDR1 is LNHDA and CDR2 is SQIVND (reference sequence). This CDR3 is built from 14 residues. The CDR3 nucleotides read TGTGCCAGTAACCAGAGGGGGTACACCGGGGAGCTGTTTTTT. As protein: CASNQRGYTGELFF.

The genes are TRBV7-2 and TRBJ1-1, with D unresolved. CDR3 length equals 13 residues. CDR1 is SGHTA and CDR2 is FQGNSA in the germline V gene. Trimming took 3 bases from V and 2 from J, leaving 7 bases between them. In DNA form, the CDR3 reads TGTGCCAGCAGCTTTCGTCTAAACACTGAAGCTTTCTTT. This encodes CASSFRLNTEAFF.

This clone was detected only a few times. V gene TRBV4-1 combines with J gene TRBJ2-2; the match to TRBD1 covers 8 bases. The CDR3 is 16 amino acids. The J segment lost 6 bases and the V segment lost 3 bases, leaving 9 bases of the junction unmatched. From germline, CDR1 is MGHRA and CDR2 YSYEKL. CDR3 DNA: TGCGCCAGCAGCCATTCCCGCAGGGGGCTCGCCGGGGAGCTGTTTTTT. This translates into CASSHSRRGLAGELFF.

This clone was observed a single time. The chain carries TRBV7-9 and TRBJ2-1; 13 bases are shared with TRBD2. The CDR3 is made up of 16 amino acids. J was trimmed by 9 bases and V by 5 bases; bases with no gene match: 10. Germline V gene data show CDR1 as SEHNR and CDR2 as FQNEAQ (reference sequence). CDR3 residues: CASSPSRLAGGGEQFF. As DNA, the CDR3 is TGTGCCAGCAGCCCAAGCCGACTAGCGGGGGGTGGTGAGCAGTTCTTC.

This chain uses TRBV6-4 with TRBJ1-2; 7 nucleotides align to TRBD1. The germline CDR1 and CDR2 sequences are MRHNA and SNTAGT. V trimming: 5 bases; J trimming: 4 bases; junction bases outside the gene matches: 13. The CDR3 has 16 amino acids. The CDR3 reads CASSQTPTGSFYGYTF. In DNA, the CDR3 is TGTGCCAGCAGTCAGACACCGACAGGGTCCTTCTATGGCTACACCTTC.

The gene calls are TRBV10-3 and TRBJ2-6; D may be TRBD2 (5 bases). The germline CDR1 and CDR2 sequences are ENHRY and SYGVKD. The V end lost 7 bases, the J end lost 2 bases, and 9 bases lay between the germline ends. The CDR3 has 14 residues. The CDR3 DNA follows: TGTGCCATCACCTGGGAGCCTGGGGCCAACGTCCTGACTTTC. Protein: CAITWEPGANVLTF.

To note about this clone: The same CDR3 arises from other DNA sequences in this sample as well. The chain employs TRBV7-9 and TRBJ2-1; no clear D gene. Deletions cut 1 base from V and 4 bases from J, with 5 bases between. This CDR3 region has 13 residues. The germline V gene encodes CDR1 SEHNR and CDR2 FQNEAQ (reference sequence). The CDR3 reads CASSLVAYNEQFF. Written as DNA, the CDR3 is TGTGCCAGCAGCTTAGTAGCTTACAATGAGCAGTTCTTC. Full variable domain (missing parts from reference TRBV7-9 and TRBJ2-1): DTGVSQNPRHKITKRGQNVTFRCDPISEHNRLYWYRQTLGQGPEFLTYFQNEAQLEKSRLLSDRFSAERPKGSFSTLEIQRTEQGDSAMYLCASSLVAYNEQFFGPGTRLTVL.